This T cell receptor (beta chain) was recovered during a study of tumor-infiltrating lymphocytes in primary liver carcinoma. Study observations and caveats: It was tumor-adjacent and tumor-blood pairs that overlapped less than tumor region pairs did.

The germline gives CDR1 SGHRS, CDR2 YFSETQ. The CDR3 contains 14 residues. With V trimmed by 4 bases and J by 5 bases, 7 bases remained unmatched. TCR beta cDNA was prepared out of about 530 ng total RNA by means of a constant-region primer. Three-round nested multiplex PCR performed with slightly modified ARM-PCR produced the TCR beta libraries. The study ran its first two PCR rounds for about 11 cycles each, using TRBV1-TRBV30 forward primers and a C-beta reverse primer. MiXCR was run by TCRdb on the multiplex PCR reads, yielding one entry per CDR3 protein. This table holds approximately 330,000 distinct CDR3 sequences, about 61% found once. Comment on this clonotype: Its specificity is not known.

The study extracted blood RNA from unsorted whole blood and also extracted germline DNA. They drew approximately 4.2 milliliters of peripheral blood before surgery. This TCR came from a man in his forties with primary liver carcinoma and hepatitis B virus infection. What was sequenced was peripheral blood. V usage is TRBV5-1 and J usage is TRBJ2-3; the match to TRBD1 covers 7 bases. CDR3 in DNA: TGCGCCAGCAGCGTGACAGGGTATGAAGATACGCAGTATTTT. It codes for CASSVTGYEDTQYF.